Listed here is a single TCR beta chain. CDR3 length: 15 residues. Germline assignment: CDR1 MGHRA and CDR2 YSYEKL. V dropped 5 bases and J dropped 8 bases, with 16 bases sitting between them. The data were obtained in a study of blood T cell repertoires in COVID-19. Study background: Both acute and convalescent COVID-19 samples were obtained from the United States, Italy and Spain. T cells, B-cell-depleted T cells, or PBMCs supplied cDNA or gDNA.

The authors' processing: Counts of nucleated cells, estimated from reference gene primer amplification, were obtained. Assay: immunoSEQ multiplex PCR; the TCRdb copy retains only in-frame clones and omits some. V, J and clone size derive from that table, while D and trimming were established from the DNA sequence. The top ten hold about 5.3% of the sample, which has about 85,000 clones, roughly nine tenths seen once. The chain recombines TRBV4-1 with TRBJ1-6, with D tentatively TRBD1 (5 bases). Material for sequencing was peripheral blood. The receptor was derived from a man aged 55 to 70 with acute or convalescent COVID-19. The CDR3 here is CASSWSLQGDSPLHF. The DNA for the CDR3 is TGCGCCAGCAGCTGGTCGCTTCAGGGTGATTCACCCCTCCACTTT.